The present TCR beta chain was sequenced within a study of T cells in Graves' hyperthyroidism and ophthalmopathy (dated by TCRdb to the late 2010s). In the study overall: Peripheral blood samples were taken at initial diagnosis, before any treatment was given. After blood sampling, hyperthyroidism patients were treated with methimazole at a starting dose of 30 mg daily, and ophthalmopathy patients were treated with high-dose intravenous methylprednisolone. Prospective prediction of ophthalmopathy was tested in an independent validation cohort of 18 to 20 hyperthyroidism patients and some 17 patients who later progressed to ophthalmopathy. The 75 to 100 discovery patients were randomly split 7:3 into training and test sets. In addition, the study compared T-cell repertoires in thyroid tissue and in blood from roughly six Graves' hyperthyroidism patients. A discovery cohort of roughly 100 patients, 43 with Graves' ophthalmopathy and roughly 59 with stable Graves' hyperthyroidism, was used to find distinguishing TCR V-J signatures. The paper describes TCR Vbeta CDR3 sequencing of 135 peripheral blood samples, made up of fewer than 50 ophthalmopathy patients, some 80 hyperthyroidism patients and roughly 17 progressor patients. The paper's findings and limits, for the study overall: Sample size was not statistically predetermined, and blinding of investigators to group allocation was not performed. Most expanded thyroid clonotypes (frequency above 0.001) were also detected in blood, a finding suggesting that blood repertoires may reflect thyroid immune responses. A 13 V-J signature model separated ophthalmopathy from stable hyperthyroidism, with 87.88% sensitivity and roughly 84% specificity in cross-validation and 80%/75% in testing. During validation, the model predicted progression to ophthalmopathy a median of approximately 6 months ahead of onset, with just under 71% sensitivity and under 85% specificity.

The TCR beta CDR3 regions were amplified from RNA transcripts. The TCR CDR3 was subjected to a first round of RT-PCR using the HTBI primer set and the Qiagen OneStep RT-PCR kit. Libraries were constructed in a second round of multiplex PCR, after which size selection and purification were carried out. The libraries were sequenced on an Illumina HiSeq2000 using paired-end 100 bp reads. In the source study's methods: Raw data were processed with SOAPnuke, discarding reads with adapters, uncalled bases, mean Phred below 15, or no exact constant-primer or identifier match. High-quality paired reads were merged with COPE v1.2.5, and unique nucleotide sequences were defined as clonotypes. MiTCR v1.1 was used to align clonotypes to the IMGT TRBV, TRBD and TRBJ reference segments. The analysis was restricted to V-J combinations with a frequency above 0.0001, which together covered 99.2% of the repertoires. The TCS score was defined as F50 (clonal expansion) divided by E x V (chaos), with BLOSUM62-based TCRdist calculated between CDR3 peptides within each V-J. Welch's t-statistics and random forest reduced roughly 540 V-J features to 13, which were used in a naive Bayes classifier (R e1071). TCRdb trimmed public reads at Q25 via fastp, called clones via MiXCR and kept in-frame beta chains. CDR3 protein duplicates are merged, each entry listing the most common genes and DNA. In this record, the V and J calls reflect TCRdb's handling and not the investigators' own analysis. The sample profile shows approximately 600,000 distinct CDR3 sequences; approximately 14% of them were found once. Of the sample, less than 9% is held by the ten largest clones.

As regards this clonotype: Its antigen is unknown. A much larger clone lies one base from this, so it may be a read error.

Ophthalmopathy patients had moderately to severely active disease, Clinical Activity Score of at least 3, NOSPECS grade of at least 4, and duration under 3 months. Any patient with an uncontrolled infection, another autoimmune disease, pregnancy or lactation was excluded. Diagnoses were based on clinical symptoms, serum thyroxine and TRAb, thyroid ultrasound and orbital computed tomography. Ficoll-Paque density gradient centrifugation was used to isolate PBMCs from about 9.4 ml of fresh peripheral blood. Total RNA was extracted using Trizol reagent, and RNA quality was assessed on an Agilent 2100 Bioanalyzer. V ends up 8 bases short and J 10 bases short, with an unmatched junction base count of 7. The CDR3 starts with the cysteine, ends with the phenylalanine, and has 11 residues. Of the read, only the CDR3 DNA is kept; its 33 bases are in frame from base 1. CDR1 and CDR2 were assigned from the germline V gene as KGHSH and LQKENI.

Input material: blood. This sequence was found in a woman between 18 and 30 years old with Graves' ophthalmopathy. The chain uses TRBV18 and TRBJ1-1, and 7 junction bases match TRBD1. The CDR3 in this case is CASPLGGVAFF. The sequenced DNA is TGTGCCAGCCCCTTAGGGGGCGTAGCTTTCTTT.